The 32 T cell receptor beta chains below were found in one sample sequenced in a study of response to subunit inactivated influenza vaccine. Each CDR3 protein is one row after TCRdb ran MiXCR on the RT-PCR reads. The data show about 700,000 distinct CDR3 sequences, over 11% seen once. Material: PBMCs from blood, obtained approximately 15 days before vaccination. These receptors all stem from a man in his fifties who received an inactivated influenza vaccine.

The chain employs TRBV20-1 and TRBJ2-2; TRBD1 might be the D (6 bases). The CDR3 sequence is 13 residues long. The V end was cut by 4 bases, the J end by 1 base, with 7 bases between. Germline-derived CDR1 and CDR2 are DFQATT and SNEGSKA (reference sequence). CDR3 loop: CSATDRNTGELFF. The CDR3 DNA sequence: TGCAGTGCTACGGACAGGAACACCGGGGAGCTGTTTTTT.

This clonotype was observed a few times. The chain combines TRBV7-2 with TRBJ2-5; D unresolved. The CDR3 is 14 amino acids. Germline assignment: CDR1 SGHTA and CDR2 FQGNSA. The V end lost 2 bases, the J end lost 4 bases, and 11 bases lay between the germline ends. The CDR3 spells CASSLHPTLETQYF. The CDR3 DNA follows: TGTGCCAGCAGCTTACATCCCACGTTAGAGACCCAGTACTTC.

This clonotype has more than one count but fewer than ten. The rearrangement joins TRBV28 to TRBJ1-5; 10 bases align to TRBD1. V dropped 4 bases and J dropped 4; count of bases not matched to a gene: 7. The CDR3 is 16 amino acids. CDR1 and CDR2 (germline): MDHEN, SYDVKM. CDR3 bases: TGTGCCAGCAGTTCGGGACAGGGGAGGCGAAATCAGCCCCAGCATTTT. It is translated as CASSSGQGRRNQPQHF.

This clonotype was recorded at least ten times. The CDR3 protein is CAISESISGVYGYTF. The CDR3, as DNA: TGTGCCATCAGTGAGTCAATATCTGGGGTATACGGCTACACCTTC. The chain carries TRBV10-3 and TRBJ1-2; D is ambiguous. The CDR3 has 15 amino acids. Trimming left V 0 bases short and J 8 bases short, with 16 bases between. Germline-derived CDR1 and CDR2 are ENHRY and SYGVKD.

This clonotype appeared many times. The chain uses TRBV25-1 and TRBJ1-1; tentatively, D is TRBD1 (5 bases). The V gene's germline CDR1 is MGHDK and CDR2 SYGVNS. The length of the CDR3 is 15 residues. V lost 3 bases and J 2 bases, leaving 13 bases between the germline ends. The CDR3 spells CASSDWKGTNTEAFF. CDR3 coding DNA: TGTGCCAGCAGTGATTGGAAGGGGACCAACACTGAAGCTTTCTTT.

This rearrangement joins TRBV6-2 or TRBV6-3 to TRBJ2-3; the D gene is possibly TRBD2 (5 bases). Looked up from germline, CDR1 is MNHEY and CDR2 is SVGEGT. The CDR3 runs to 13 residues. Trimming took 8 bases from V and 1 from J, leaving 10 bases between them. CDR3 coding DNA: TGTGCCAGCGCGGCGGAGGGCACAGATACGCAGTATTTT. Residues: CASAAEGTDTQYF.

The chain is built from TRBV12-3 or TRBV12-4 and TRBJ2-3; 8 nucleotides align to TRBD2. The trim removed 6 bases at V and 2 bases at J, leaving 7 bases unmatched. This CDR3 has 15 residues. CDR3 residues: CASRPLAGPTDTQYF. CDR3 sequence (DNA): TGTGCCAGCAGACCTCTAGCGGGCCCCACAGATACGCAGTATTTT.

This clonotype was seen a few times. The chain has TRBV20-1 and TRBJ2-7, with 7 nucleotides matching TRBD1. Trimming cost V 6 bases and J 6 bases; bases outside gene matches: 11. CDR1 DFQATT and CDR2 SNEGSKA come from the germline V gene (reference sequence). This CDR3 has 13 residues. The CDR3 loop is CSALRTGVPEQYF. DNA of the CDR3: TGCAGTGCCCTCCGGACAGGAGTGCCCGAGCAGTACTTC.

This chain joins TRBV20-1 and TRBJ1-6; D is undetermined. Germline CDR1 DFQATT, CDR2 SNEGSKA (reference sequence). The length of the CDR3 is 14 residues. Trimming shortened V by 0 bases and J by 4 bases, and 7 bases separated the two germline ends. This CDR3 is CSARESLYNSPLHF. CDR3 in DNA: TGCAGTGCTAGAGAGTCCTTGTATAATTCACCCCTCCACTTT.

The sample holds a few counts of this clonotype. J is TRBJ2-2 and V is TRBV7-2; D is undetermined. This CDR3 contains 15 residues. V dropped 5 bases and J dropped 0 bases, with 10 bases sitting between them. The V gene's germline CDR1 is SGHTA and CDR2 FQGNSA. The CDR3 protein is CASSTGPSNTGELFF. The DNA of the CDR3 is TGTGCCAGCAGCACCGGGCCCTCGAACACCGGGGAGCTGTTTTTT. The full variable domain, in which reference TRBV7-2 and TRBJ2-2 provide the parts outside the CDR3, is GAGVSQSPSNKVTEKGKDVELRCDPISGHTALYWYRQSLGQGLEFLIYFQGNSAPDKSGLPSDRFSAERTGGSVSTLTIQRTQQEDSAVYLCASSTGPSNTGELFFGEGSRLTVL.

CDR3 coding DNA: TGTGCCAGCAGTGAGGCAGACGAGACCCAGTACTTC. Translation: CASSEADETQYF. This chain uses TRBV7-9 with TRBJ2-5; D is unresolved. Germline CDR1 SEHNR, CDR2 FQNEAQ (reference sequence). The CDR3 covers 12 residues. V was pared by 6 bases and J by 5 bases, with 10 bases between. Using reference TRBV7-9 and TRBJ2-5 for the parts outside the CDR3, the full variable domain is DTGVSQNPRHKITKRGQNVTFRCDPISEHNRLYWYRQTLGQGPEFLTYFQNEAQLEKSRLLSDRFSAERPKGSFSTLEIQRTEQGDSAMYLCASSEADETQYFGPGTRLLVL.

This clonotype occurred a few times. The CDR3 region has the DNA TGTGCCAGCAGTTTATCCGGGGGGGCATTAGATACGCAGTATTTT. Translated, it gives CASSLSGGALDTQYF. This chain joins TRBV12-3 or TRBV12-4 and TRBJ2-3; 8 nucleotides line up with TRBD2. The J segment lost 5 bases and the V segment lost 2 bases, leaving 6 bases of the junction unmatched. This CDR3 is built from 15 residues.

The chain has TRBV14 and TRBJ2-1; D might be TRBD1 (6 bases). V lost 6 bases, J lost 5 bases, and 17 bases lay in between. The CDR3 has 15 residues. Germline CDR1 and CDR2: SGHDN and FVKESK. The CDR3 region has the DNA TGTGCCAGCAGTCCATTTGAGGGACAAAACAATGAGCAGTTCTTC. Protein: CASSPFEGQNNEQFF.

The V call is TRBV3-1, the J call TRBJ1-2; D possibly corresponds to TRBD1 (5 bases). In germline, CDR1 is LGHDT, CDR2 YNNKEL (reference sequence). V was trimmed by 1 base and J by 7 bases, leaving 10 bases between them. The CDR3 consists of 13 residues. CDR3 protein: CASSQVSQGGYTF. The CDR3 DNA reads as TGTGCCAGCAGCCAAGTCTCTCAGGGTGGCTACACCTTC.

This clonotype occurred a few times. The chain joins TRBV7-2 to TRBJ2-7, with D perhaps matching TRBD1 (5 bases). Trimming left V 1 base short and J 6 bases short, with 10 bases between. The CDR3 covers 13 residues. Germline lookup yields CDR1 SGHTA and CDR2 FQGNSA. The CDR3 reads CASSLVGPGEQYF. CDR3 in DNA: TGTGCCAGCAGCTTAGTGGGGCCGGGCGAGCAGTACTTC.

The table lists this clonotype with a few counts. The rearrangement joins TRBV7-2 to TRBJ2-2, with no clear D. The CDR3 is 15 amino acids. Germline V gives CDR1 SGHTA, CDR2 FQGNSA. V lost 1 base to trimming and J lost 2 bases, with 8 bases between them. The CDR3, as DNA: TGTGCCAGCAGCTTAGAGACAATTAACACCGGGGAGCTGTTTTTT. This sequence encodes CASSLETINTGELFF.

The chain is built from TRBV12-3 or TRBV12-4 and TRBJ1-5; 7 positions agree with TRBD1. V trimming: 4 bases; J trimming: 4 bases; junction bases outside the gene matches: 4. The CDR3 extends over 14 amino acids. CDR3 in DNA: TGTGCCAGCAGTTCCCCGGGACAGAATCAGCCCCAGCATTTT. It encodes CASSSPGQNQPQHF.

As for this clonotype: At one end the junction does not follow the germline gene, possibly because of a read error. The V gene is TRBV28, the J gene TRBJ1-5; possible D gene TRBD1, 5 bases. The CDR3 loop spans 16 amino acids. Germline CDR1 and CDR2: MDHEN and SYDVKM. The DNA of the CDR3 is TGTGCCAGCTTGGTCGCCGGGGACGGCCGCAATAAGCCCCAGCATTTT. Amino acids: CASLVAGDGRNKPQHF. Full variable domain (rest looked up from reference TRBV28 and TRBJ1-5): DVKVTQSSRYLVKRTGEKVFLECVQDMDHENMFWYRQDPGLGLRLIYFSYDVKMKEKGDIPEGYSVSREKKERFSLILESASTNQTSMYLCASLVAGDGRNKPQHFGDGTRLSIL.

This clonotype was seen at least ten times. The gene calls are TRBV29-1 and TRBJ2-3; D unresolved. Germline assignment: CDR1 SQVTM and CDR2 ANQGSEA. The V end lost 2 bases, the J end lost 3 bases, and 6 bases lay between the germline ends. There are 12 residues in the CDR3. The CDR3 protein is CSVEMQTDTQYF. The CDR3 nucleotides read TGCAGCGTTGAAATGCAGACAGATACGCAGTATTTT.

The chain joins TRBV4-1 to TRBJ2-6; a weak D match, TRBD1 (5 bases). Per the germline V gene, CDR1 is MGHRA and CDR2 is YSYEKL. V was cut by 0 bases and J by 0 bases, with 12 bases left in between. This CDR3 region has 18 residues. CDR3 nucleotides: TGCGCCAGCAGCCAAGACATCCCAGGGCGCTCTGGGGCCAACGTCCTGACTTTC. Its translation: CASSQDIPGRSGANVLTF.

This clonotype was recorded a few times. J is TRBJ2-2 and V is TRBV9, with D hard to call. CDR3 size: 14 residues. Germline values: CDR1 SGDLS, CDR2 YYNGEE. Trimming took off 4 bases at V and 1 base at J, with 8 bases between the two ends. This CDR3 is CASSTIGNTGELFF. The CDR3, as DNA: TGTGCCAGCAGCACCATAGGGAACACCGGGGAGCTGTTTTTT.

The chain combines TRBV29-1 with TRBJ1-2; 8 bases are a match to TRBD1. The CDR3 loop spans 13 amino acids. The germline V gene encodes CDR1 SQVTM and CDR2 ANQGSEA. With V trimmed by 5 bases and J by 0 bases, 2 bases remained unmatched. The CDR3 loop reads CSVRTGSNYGYTF. CDR3 nucleotide sequence: TGCAGCGTTAGGACAGGGTCTAACTATGGCTACACCTTC.

There are a few counts of this clonotype. J is TRBJ2-3 and V is TRBV5-8, with D perhaps matching TRBD1 (6 bases). V was trimmed by 1 base and J by 0 bases, leaving 9 bases between them. This CDR3 has 15 amino acids. Germline V gene data show CDR1 as SGHTS and CDR2 as YDEGEE. Written as DNA, the CDR3 is TGTGCCAGCAGCTTGTGGGACACGAGCACAGATACGCAGTATTTT. Protein: CASSLWDTSTDTQYF.

The CDR3 region has the DNA TGCAGTGCTTGGACTAGCGGGAGTGTCGGGGAGCTGTTTTTT. Its protein is CSAWTSGSVGELFF. The genes are TRBV20-1 and TRBJ2-2; TRBD2 aligns across 13 bases. The trim removed 5 bases at V and 7 bases at J, leaving 4 bases unmatched. The germline V gene encodes CDR1 DFQATT and CDR2 SNEGSKA (reference sequence). This CDR3 is 14 amino acids long.

This clonotype was detected only a few times. This sequence joins TRBV2 and TRBJ2-1, with TRBD2 identical over 15 bases. The CDR3 is 18 residues long. The germline V gene has CDR1 SNHLY and CDR2 FYNNEI. The trim removed 2 bases at V and 4 bases at J, leaving 6 bases unmatched. The CDR3 here is CASSESGLAGGPYNEQFF. The CDR3, as DNA: TGTGCCAGCAGTGAATCAGGACTAGCGGGAGGGCCGTACAATGAGCAGTTCTTC. Supplemented by reference TRBV2 and TRBJ2-1, the full variable domain reads EPEVTQTPSHQVTQMGQEVILRCVPISNHLYFYWYRQILGQKVEFLVSFYNNEISEKSEIFDDQFSVERPDGSNFTLKIRSTKLEDSAMYFCASSESGLAGGPYNEQFFGPGTRLTVL.

The chain is built from TRBV12-3 or TRBV12-4 and TRBJ2-5; a possible D gene is TRBD1 (6 bases). This CDR3 spans 15 amino acids. The V end lost 5 bases, the J end lost 5 bases, and 18 bases lay between the germline ends. This CDR3 is CASSGDNTWGETQYF. In nucleotides, the CDR3 is TGTGCCAGCAGTGGGGACAATACCTGGGGGGAGACCCAGTACTTC.

The genes are TRBV4-1 and TRBJ2-1, with 8 bases that match TRBD2. The V and J ends lost 1 base and 9 bases, in that order; junction bases with no gene match: 14. The V gene's germline CDR1 is MGHRA and CDR2 YSYEKL. The CDR3 has 17 residues. CDR3 nucleotides: TGCGCCAGCAGCCAAGCCGTGCTAGGACGGGGGGGCATTGAGCAGTTCTTC. Translation: CASSQAVLGRGGIEQFF.

The chain joins TRBV7-2 to TRBJ2-7; 7 bases fit TRBD1. Germline loops: CDR1 SGHTA, CDR2 FQGNSA. With 6 bases clipped from V and 5 bases from J, the junction kept 10 bases outside the gene matches. The length of the CDR3 is 14 residues. CDR3 region: CASRLGGAGDEQYF. As DNA, the CDR3 is TGTGCCAGCAGGCTAGGGGGCGCAGGGGACGAGCAGTACTTC.

This clonotype was counted at least ten times. The CDR3 region has the DNA TGCGCCAGCAGCGACATTCGGACAGGGAGTTTCTACGAGCAGTACTTC. This codes for CASSDIRTGSFYEQYF. J is TRBJ2-7 and V is TRBV5-1, with 8 bases matching TRBD1. Losses at the gene ends were 4 bases for V and 3 bases for J; bases not matched to a gene: 12. The germline V gene encodes CDR1 SGHRS and CDR2 YFSETQ. This CDR3 is built from 16 residues.

The J gene is TRBJ2-5, the V gene TRBV4-3; maybe TRBD1 (5 bases). V lost 3 bases, J lost 4 bases, and 12 bases lay in between. The germline gives CDR1 LGHNA, CDR2 YSLEER. This CDR3 has 14 residues. The CDR3 sequence: CASSHRATGETQYF. The CDR3 coding sequence is TGCGCCAGCAGCCACAGGGCCACAGGAGAGACCCAGTACTTC.

This clonotype was seen many times. The chain is built from TRBV11-2 and TRBJ2-3; tentatively, D is TRBD2 (6 bases). The V gene's germline CDR1 is SGHAT and CDR2 FQNNGV. Between the trimmed V and J ends, which lost 1 base and 11 bases, there was a span of 13 bases. This CDR3 spans 13 amino acids. This CDR3 reads CASSLVVADQQYF. The DNA for the CDR3 is TGTGCCAGCAGCTTAGTAGTAGCGGATCAGCAGTATTTT.

This clonotype has only a few counts. The J gene is TRBJ2-5, the V gene TRBV9; D unclear. The CDR3 runs to 13 residues. Germline CDR1 is SGDLS and CDR2 is YYNGEE. The germline V and J ends were trimmed by 0 bases and 5 bases, with 8 bases remaining between them. The CDR3 DNA reads as TGTGCCAGCAGCGTAGCTTCGTTGGAGACCCAGTACTTC. Translation: CASSVASLETQYF.